The source of this T cell receptor beta chain is a study of T cell repertoires in cytomegalovirus infection. Each CDR3 protein gets one entry after TCRdb re-called the reads with MiXCR. The sample records 700,000 to 900,000 distinct CDR3 sequences, around 29% being singletons. Study outcomes and limitations: Ex vivo, HLA-C-restricted CMV-specific TCR beta clonotypes prevailed over the rest of the response.

Turning to this clonotype: Its antigen remains unidentified.

This CDR3 has 14 amino acids. The ends were cut back, 6 bases at V and 5 bases at J, with 14 bases in the middle. Material: cultured CD8+ T cells from PBMCs, obtained from culture after CMV antigen stimulation. The receptor was derived from a human donor in good health (CMV status not recorded). Some clones in this sample may be carry-over from other donors' samples. V gene TRBV12-3 or TRBV12-4 combines with J gene TRBJ2-1, with D perhaps TRBD1 or TRBD2 (5 bases each). CDR3 residues: CASRDRDLDNEQFF. In nucleotides, the CDR3 is TGTGCCAGCAGAGACCGGGACCTTGACAATGAGCAGTTCTTC.